The entry below describes one TCR beta chain. Its antigen is unidentified. The sample originates from a study of response to subunit inactivated influenza vaccine. The study's findings and limits: Seasonal influenza vaccination, on each occasion, was suggested by the authors to recruit few new T cells.

V was cut by 4 bases and J by 1 base, with 14 bases left in between. CDR3 size: 15 residues. Germline CDR1 and CDR2: DFQATT and SNEGSKA (reference sequence). TCRdb ran MiXCR on the RT-PCR reads and lists one entry per CDR3 protein. The sample holds roughly 520,000 distinct CDR3 sequences; 25% are singletons and the top ten take approximately 2%. This receptor was obtained from a man aged 45 to 65 who received an inactivated influenza vaccine. The V gene is TRBV20-1, the J gene TRBJ2-1, with D perhaps being TRBD1 or TRBD2 (6 bases each). The material was CD4+ T cells sorted from PBMCs, obtained about 5 days after vaccination. CDR3 region: CSAKTGARSYNEQFF. As DNA, the CDR3 is TGCAGTGCTAAAACGGGGGCCCGATCCTACAATGAGCAGTTCTTC.